A single sample is the source of the 4 T cell receptor beta chains below, sequenced in a study of neurological immune-mediated disorders. One entry per CDR3 protein results from TCRdb running MiXCR on the 5' RACE reads. The sample carries 85,000 to 110,000 distinct CDR3 sequences, 10% to 13% recorded once. As to time point: longitudinal time-point 3. Sequenced material: PBMCs. The receptors were gathered from a female donor with HTLV-1-associated myelopathy (HAM/TSP).

Many counts were recorded for this clonotype. This chain links TRBV18 with TRBJ1-6; D uncertain. CDR3 size: 13 residues. Trimming removed 4 bases from V and 7 bases from J, with 8 bases in between. CDR1 and CDR2 (germline): KGHSH, LQKENI. CDR3 in DNA: TGTGCCAGCTCACAGGTGATAAATTCACCCCTCCACTTT. It specifies CASSQVINSPLHF.

The sample holds one count of this clonotype. The CDR3 reads CASSYDTWEEQYF. The CDR3, as DNA: TGCGCCAGCAGTTACGACACCTGGGAGGAGCAGTACTTC. The chain links TRBV5-1 to TRBJ2-7; D perhaps matches TRBD2 (5 bases). The CDR3 contains 13 residues. The ends were cut back, 5 bases at V and 7 bases at J, with 16 bases in the middle. From germline, CDR1 is SGHRS and CDR2 YFSETQ.

This clonotype was seen repeatedly, ten times or more. The chain has TRBV9 and TRBJ2-3; 10 positions agree with TRBD1. V was pared by 5 bases and J by 6 bases, with 9 bases of the junction left unmatched. Germline V gene sequence: CDR1 SGDLS, CDR2 YYNGEE. The CDR3 totals 15 residues. CDR3 nucleotide sequence: TGTGCCAGCAGTCGACGACAGGGGGCGGGTGATACGCAGTATTTT. As protein: CASSRRQGAGDTQYF.

This clonotype was observed at least ten times. CDR3 sequence: CASSDPNTGELFF. The CDR3 DNA reads as TGTGCCAGCAGTGATCCGAACACCGGGGAGCTGTTTTTT. The chain couples TRBV6-4 to TRBJ2-2; D not resolved. Germline CDR1 MRHNA, CDR2 SNTAGT. The CDR3 contains 13 residues. The V gene lost 3 bases and the J gene lost 0 bases, with 2 bases spanning the gap.